The rows below give T cell receptor beta chains drawn from one sample of a study of T-cell reconstitution after alpha-beta-depleted transplantation in children. TCRdb fed the PCR reads into MiXCR, producing one record per CDR3 protein. The sample lists 750,000 to 950,000 distinct CDR3 sequences, around 17% occurring once. Sequencing was performed on PBMCs, mostly from graft donor cells, taken 360 days after TCRalphabeta/CD19-depleted stem cell transplant. Every receptor here comes from a male patient between 10 and 17 years old who had a stem cell transplant for acute lymphoblastic leukemia, so the T cells may come from the graft donor. The CDR3 runs from the conserved cysteine through the conserved F or W. Each record gives: CDR3 DNA, CDR3 protein, D gene, clone size, J gene, V gene. D genes are given only for firm matches. Clone size is stated in some rows and not others, as once, few, many or a class when expanded.

TGTGCCAGCAGCAGAACAACCGGGACAACCGTGAACACTGAAGCTTTCTTT	CASSRTTGTTVNTEAFF	-	-	TRBJ1-1	TRBV5-6
TGCAGCGTTTACGAGGCCAGCACAGATACGCAGTATTTT	CSVYEASTDTQYF	-	many	TRBJ2-3	TRBV29-1
TGCGCCAGCAGCTGGGGGCTAGCGGAGACCTACAATGAGCAGTTCTTC	CASSWGLAETYNEQFF	-	few	TRBJ2-1	TRBV5-1
TGTGCCAGTAGTATAGCTTACTACGGCACCATACCTGAAGCTTTCTTT	CASSIAYYGTIPEAFF	-	-	TRBJ1-1	TRBV19
TGTGCCAGCAATCAGGGGGCAGGGGCCTCGTTTTGGCCCCTCCACTTT	CASNQGAGASFWPLHF	TRBD1	few	TRBJ1-6	TRBV27
TGTGCCAGCAGTTACTCCCGGGGACTAGCAAGATCCTACGAGCAGTACTTC	CASSYSRGLARSYEQYF	TRBD2	-	TRBJ2-7	TRBV6-2/TRBV6-3
TGTGCCAGCAGCCAAGATCCCGGGGATGGCTATGGCTACACCTTC	CASSQDPGDGYGYTF	-	-	TRBJ1-2	TRBV4-2
TGTGCCAGCAGTTTAGCTCCTACTTCCTCTGGAAACACCATATATTTT	CASSLAPTSSGNTIYF	-	-	TRBJ1-3	TRBV12-3/TRBV12-4
TGTGCCAGCAGCTTAGGTATCCGGGAACGCGGCGAGCAGTACTTC	CASSLGIRERGEQYF	-	-	TRBJ2-7	TRBV7-6
TGTGCCAGCAGTCACGGTGGGTTTTACAATGAGCAGTTCTTC	CASSHGGFYNEQFF	-	few	TRBJ2-1	TRBV12-3/TRBV12-4
TGTGCCAGCAGCCACGCGGGAATCCGTAATTCACCCCTCCACTTT	CASSHAGIRNSPLHF	-	-	TRBJ1-6	TRBV3-1
TGCGCCAGCAGCTTGATCGGGTTCCCTATTATGTACACCGGGGAGCTGTTTTTT	CASSLIGFPIMYTGELFF	-	few	TRBJ2-2	TRBV5-1
TGCAGCGTCCTGGGACAGAAAGAGACCCAGTACTTC	CSVLGQKETQYF	TRBD1	many	TRBJ2-5	TRBV29-1
TGCAGCGTTCGAAGGGGACAGGGGGTAGATACGCAGTATTTT	CSVRRGQGVDTQYF	TRBD1	many	TRBJ2-3	TRBV29-1
TGCAGTGCCCGCTTTAGGACCCGATATGAGCAGTTCTTC	CSARFRTRYEQFF	-	-	TRBJ2-1	TRBV20-1
TGCAGTGCTAGTCTGGGCGGGAGGGCATTATATACGCAGTATTTT	CSASLGGRALYTQYF	TRBD2	-	TRBJ2-3	TRBV20-1
TGTGCCTGGAGTGGGACAGGGACTAATTCACCCCTCCACTTT	CAWSGTGTNSPLHF	TRBD1	-	TRBJ1-6	TRBV30
TGTGCCAGCAGCCTAATCCCATTCTCCTACAATGAGCAGTTCTTC	CASSLIPFSYNEQFF	-	few	TRBJ2-1	TRBV27
TGTGCCAGCAGTCCCGGGACTGGGAACAATGAGCAGTTCTTC	CASSPGTGNNEQFF	-	few	TRBJ2-1	TRBV28
TGCAGCGTTGAAGGCCGGACTAGCGGGAGGACGTACTTC	CSVEGRTSGRTYF	TRBD2	-	TRBJ2-7	TRBV29-1
TGCAGTGCTAGAGACCCCCCTAACCAAGAGACCCAGTACTTC	CSARDPPNQETQYF	-	few	TRBJ2-5	TRBV20-1
TGCAGTGCTAGAGATAGTAGGGGGGCTTTTTCCTACGAGCAGTACTTC	CSARDSRGAFSYEQYF	-	many	TRBJ2-7	TRBV20-1
TGTGCCAGCAGGGAGACGGGACTAGCGGGAGCCGAGCAGTACTTC	CASRETGLAGAEQYF	TRBD2	-	TRBJ2-7	TRBV6-1
TGCAGCGCCGAAGGGGGCGACGGGATCGGGGAGCTGTTTTTT	CSAEGGDGIGELFF	TRBD1	-	TRBJ2-2	TRBV29-1
TGCGCCAGCAGCAGACAGGTCCTGGTCTACAATGAGCAGTTCTTC	CASSRQVLVYNEQFF	-	few	TRBJ2-1	TRBV4-1
TGCGCCAGCAGCCTTTCACCGGGCGGGCGCCGGGGGAGGTACGAGCAGTACTTC	CASSLSPGGRRGRYEQYF	-	few	TRBJ2-7	TRBV5-1
TGCGCCAGCAGCCAAGAACCTCCGGGGCCATTGACCCAGTACTTC	CASSQEPPGPLTQYF	-	few	TRBJ2-5	TRBV4-1
TGTGCCAGCAGCCGCGACGACACTCCACCCGGGGAGCTGTTTTTT	CASSRDDTPPGELFF	-	-	TRBJ2-2	TRBV7-2
TGTGCCAGCAGTTTAGAAGCCTCCGGAGGGCCATGGGATGAGCAGTTCTTC	CASSLEASGGPWDEQFF	-	few	TRBJ2-1	TRBV12-3/TRBV12-4
TGTGCCAGCACGTCAGGGACAGGTGAGCAGTTCTTC	CASTSGTGEQFF	TRBD1	-	TRBJ2-1	TRBV27
TGTGCCAGCAGCTTACGATGGTCGGGACAGGGGGAATCTAATGAGCAGTTCTTC	CASSLRWSGQGESNEQFF	TRBD1	-	TRBJ2-1	TRBV7-6
TGTGCCAGCGGGGGACAGGGAAAAGGGGAGCTGTTTTTT	CASGGQGKGELFF	TRBD1	-	TRBJ2-2	TRBV27